This record covers a single T cell receptor beta chain. The antigen remains unidentified. The data are from a study of shared clonotypes between healthy human individuals. The study's findings and limits: Blood alone was sampled, and tissue repertoires likely differ. Generation probability values for non-shared clonotypes were lower than those for clonotypes shared by all four donors.

Genomic DNA of each subset was evenly split across several immunoSEQ plates. In the authors' workflow: Without quality scores, immunoSEQ junctional reads could not be filtered like full-length reads. TCRdb's copy holds only in-frame clones and misses some; the assay was immunoSEQ multiplex PCR. V, J and clone size derive from that table, while D and trimming were established from the DNA sequence. Here the sample spans more than 400,000 clones, 90% to 96% being singletons. With 0 bases clipped from V and 0 bases from J, the junction kept 0 bases outside the gene matches. The CDR3 loop spans 16 amino acids. From germline, CDR1 is LGHNA and CDR2 YNFKEQ.

This TCR derives from a woman under 40 in good health. The specimen sequenced was naive CD4+ T cells sorted from blood. Subset of the sample: CD45RA+ positively selected. The chain joins TRBV4-2 to TRBJ2-2; 8 bases map to TRBD2. The CDR3 nucleotides are TGTGCCAGCAGCCAAGAACTAGCGGCGAACACCGGGGAGCTGTTTTTT. Amino acid sequence: CASSQELAANTGELFF.